In this sample, the clone carrying this TCR beta chain turned up many times. Samples came from axillary lymph nodes draining the breast cancer. The sample originates from a study of breast tumors, draining lymph nodes, adjacent tissues. Germline values: CDR1 DFQATT, CDR2 SNEGSKA (reference sequence). Trimming removed 0 bases from V and 3 bases from J, with 9 bases in between. CDR3 size: 13 residues. TCRdb reanalysed the multiplex PCR reads using MiXCR and keeps one entry per CDR3 protein. In the table there are under 350,000 distinct CDR3 sequences, over 30% of which are singletons. This TCR came from a female donor with breast cancer. Some clones in this sample may be carry-over from other donors' samples. V gene TRBV20-1 combines with J gene TRBJ2-7; D gene unclear. The sample taken for sequencing was axillary lymph node tissue. The DNA of the CDR3 is TGCAGTGCTAGAGATTTAGGCATCTACGAGCAGTACTTC. This sequence encodes CSARDLGIYEQYF.